Below, 19 T cell receptor beta chains from the same sample are listed, as sequenced in a study of blood T cell repertoires in COVID-19. Assay: immunoSEQ multiplex PCR; the TCRdb copy retains only in-frame clones and omits some. This sample has fewer than 250,000 clones; approximately 81% occur once, and the top ten carry 0.98%. The sequenced sample consisted of peripheral blood. The receptor source for this set is a man in his forties with acute or convalescent COVID-19.

V gene TRBV19 combines with J gene TRBJ2-3; the D gene is possibly TRBD2 (6 bases). Trimming removed 3 bases at V and 2 bases at J, with 12 bases between. The CDR3 is made up of 15 amino acids. The germline CDR1 and CDR2 sequences are LNHDA and SQIVND (reference sequence). The CDR3, as DNA: TGTGCCAGTAGTATCCGCCAGCGGGCCACAGATACGCAGTATTTT. This translates into CASSIRQRATDTQYF.

The V gene is TRBV12-3 or TRBV12-4, the J gene TRBJ1-1; D ambiguous. The V and J ends lost 5 bases and 1 base respectively, with 8 bases between them. The CDR3 runs to 13 residues. The CDR3 is CASSPWANTEAFF. Written as DNA, the CDR3 is TGTGCCAGCAGTCCCTGGGCGAACACTGAAGCTTTCTTT.

The V call is TRBV10-3, the J call TRBJ1-2, with D tentatively TRBD1 (5 bases). With 8 bases removed from V and 4 bases from J, the gap between germline ends came to 17 bases. Germline V gene sequence: CDR1 ENHRY, CDR2 SYGVKD. CDR3 length equals 14 residues. The CDR3 bases are TGTGCCATCTCCCAGGGCGATTTAGGCTATGGCTACACCTTC. Its protein product is CAISQGDLGYGYTF.

The chain couples TRBV5-1 to TRBJ1-3; weak D call: TRBD1 (5 bases). Germline values: CDR1 SGHRS, CDR2 YFSETQ. The CDR3 runs 13 residues. V lost 4 bases, J lost 3 bases, and 8 bases lay in between. The CDR3 here is CASSTGYGNTIYF. The CDR3 DNA is TGCGCCAGCAGCACAGGATATGGAAACACCATATATTTT.

This chain joins TRBV5-6 and TRBJ2-3; D is unresolved. Per the germline V gene, CDR1 is SGHDT and CDR2 is YYEEEE. V lost 0 bases, J lost 2 bases, and 10 bases lay in between. There are 15 residues in the CDR3. DNA of the CDR3: TGTGCCAGCAGCTTGGGGTATCAGTTCACAGATACGCAGTATTTT. It translates to CASSLGYQFTDTQYF.

The chain's CDR3 is CASSFSTGVHFTEAFF. CDR3 DNA: TGCGCCAGCAGCTTTTCAACAGGGGTTCATTTCACTGAAGCTTTCTTT. The chain links TRBV5-1 to TRBJ1-1, with 7 nucleotides matching TRBD1. The CDR3 is made up of 16 amino acids. Looked up from germline, CDR1 is SGHRS and CDR2 is YFSETQ. With 2 bases clipped from V and 4 bases from J, the junction kept 11 bases outside the gene matches. Looking up the rest from reference TRBV5-1 and TRBJ1-1 gives the full variable domain: KAGVTQTPRYLIKTRGQQVTLSCSPISGHRSVSWYQQTPGQGLQFLFEYFSETQRNKGNFPGRFSGRQFSNSRSEMNVSTLELGDSALYLCASSFSTGVHFTEAFFGQGTRLTVV.

The CDR3 DNA reads TGTGCCAGCAGCGTGACAGGTTACGAAAAACTGTTTTTT. This gives the protein CASSVTGYEKLFF. V gene TRBV7-9 combines with J gene TRBJ1-4; D perhaps matches TRBD1 (6 bases). Deletions cut 5 bases from V and 8 bases from J, with 12 bases between. The CDR3 sequence is 13 residues long. Looked up from germline, CDR1 is SEHNR and CDR2 is FQNEAQ (reference sequence). The full variable domain, its missing parts supplied by reference TRBV7-9 and TRBJ1-4, is DTGVSQNPRHKITKRGQNVTFRCDPISEHNRLYWYRQTLGQGPEFLTYFQNEAQLEKSRLLSDRFSAERPKGSFSTLEIQRTEQGDSAMYLCASSVTGYEKLFFGSGTQLSVL.

This clone came up once. The chain employs TRBV28 and TRBJ2-7, with 12 bases fitting TRBD2. V lost 11 bases, J lost 2 bases, and 13 bases stayed unmatched. The CDR3 is 16 residues long. Germline CDR1 reads MDHEN; CDR2 reads SYDVKM. The CDR3: CASNRASGGEAYEQYF. The CDR3 region has the DNA TGTGCCTCTAATAGGGCTAGCGGGGGGGAAGCCTACGAGCAGTACTTC. Based on the CDR3 plus reference TRBV28 and TRBJ2-7, the full variable domain is DVKVTQSSRYLVKRTGEKVFLECVQDMDHENMFWYRQDPGLGLRLIYFSYDVKMKEKGDIPEGYSVSREKKERFSLILESASTNQTSMYLCASNRASGGEAYEQYFGPGTRLTVT.

The chain has TRBV5-1 and TRBJ1-1, with 8 bases that match TRBD1. The CDR3 is 16 amino acids. CDR1 SGHRS and CDR2 YFSETQ come from the germline V gene. V shed 4 bases, J shed 1 base, and the junction held 9 bases outside the gene matches. The CDR3 nucleotides read TGCGCCAGCAGCAGACGCCCGGGACAGGAGAACACTGAAGCTTTCTTT. As protein: CASSRRPGQENTEAFF.

J is TRBJ2-2 and V is TRBV9; D gene uncertain. The CDR3 has 15 residues. Germline CDR1 SGDLS, CDR2 YYNGEE. V dropped 4 bases and J dropped 0 bases, with 10 bases sitting between them. DNA for the CDR3: TGTGCCAGCAGCACGGTATTAGCGAACACCGGGGAGCTGTTTTTT. Translating it yields CASSTVLANTGELFF. Using reference TRBV9 and TRBJ2-2 for the parts outside the CDR3, the full variable domain is DSGVTQTPKHLITATGQRVTLRCSPRSGDLSVYWYQQSLDQGLQFLIQYYNGEERAKGNILERFSAQQFPDLHSELNLSSLELGDSALYFCASSTVLANTGELFFGEGSRLTVL.

This sequence joins TRBV7-8 and TRBJ1-1, with TRBD1 matching over 10 bases. The CDR3 covers 12 residues. Germline lookup yields CDR1 SGHVS and CDR2 FQNEAQ. The V segment lost 5 bases and the J segment 10 bases; nucleotides outside the gene matches: 4. The CDR3 bases are TGTGCCAGCAGCCCCTGGGACAGGGGAGCTTTCTTT. Translating it yields CASSPWDRGAFF. Complete variable domain (other parts from reference TRBV7-8 and TRBJ1-1): GAGVSQSPRYKVAKRGQDVALRCDPISGHVSLFWYQQALGQGPEFLTYFQNEAQLDKSGLPSDRFFAERPEGSVSTLKIQRTQQEDSAVYLCASSPWDRGAFFGQGTRLTVV.

The J gene is TRBJ2-7, the V gene TRBV11-2; D is ambiguous. The germline V and J ends were trimmed by 4 bases and 5 bases, with 27 bases remaining between them. Germline CDR1 reads SGHAT; CDR2 reads FQNNGV. This CDR3 region has 18 residues. The CDR3 region is CASSSPLAPNLVSHEQYF. The CDR3 nucleotides read TGTGCCAGCAGCTCCCCCCTGGCCCCGAATTTGGTATCCCACGAGCAGTACTTC.

The gene calls are TRBV9 and TRBJ2-1; possibly TRBD1 for D (5 bases). The ends were cut back, 2 bases at V and 7 bases at J, with 13 bases in the middle. This CDR3 comprises 14 residues. Per germline, CDR1 SGDLS and CDR2 YYNGEE. The CDR3 is CASSVSLSGNEQFF. The CDR3 nucleotides are TGTGCCAGCAGCGTCTCACTGTCAGGGAATGAGCAGTTCTTC.

The genes are TRBV7-2 and TRBJ2-2; TRBD2 matches 7 bases. Germline-derived CDR1 and CDR2 are SGHTA and FQGNSA. CDR3 length: 17 amino acids. V gave up 5 bases and J gave up 3 bases; unmatched junction bases: 12. The CDR3 spells CASSQTPPGGDTGELFF. As DNA, the CDR3 is TGTGCCAGCAGCCAAACCCCCCCGGGGGGAGACACCGGGGAGCTGTTTTTT.

The genes are TRBV5-5 and TRBJ1-1, with D perhaps matching TRBD1 (6 bases). Trimming pared 2 bases from V and 4 bases from J, leaving 9 bases between. Germline assignment: CDR1 SGHKS and CDR2 YYEKEE (reference sequence). The CDR3 is 13 amino acids. In DNA form, the CDR3 reads TGTGCCAGCAGCTTAACAGGGAGCACTGAAGCTTTCTTT. Protein product: CASSLTGSTEAFF.

V usage is TRBV7-9 and J usage is TRBJ1-2, with 7 nucleotides matching TRBD1. After removal of 1 base from V and 7 bases from J, the junction contained 3 bases not matched to a gene. Germline V gene data show CDR1 as SEHNR and CDR2 as FQNEAQ (reference sequence). There are 13 residues in the CDR3. The CDR3 region is CASSLEQGTGYTF. The CDR3 DNA follows: TGTGCCAGCAGCTTAGAACAGGGGACTGGCTACACCTTC.

The chain links TRBV9 to TRBJ2-4; 7 bases are shared with TRBD2. The CDR3 runs 14 residues. Germline CDR1 is SGDLS and CDR2 is YYNGEE. V trimming: 4 bases; J trimming: 8 bases; junction bases outside the gene matches: 9. The CDR3 nucleotides are TGTGCCAGCAGCCCTCCTGCCCGGGAGGACATTCAGTACTTC. It specifies CASSPPAREDIQYF.

The chain has TRBV28 and TRBJ1-2, with no clear D. The CDR3 contains 13 residues. V lost 3 bases to trimming and J lost 6 bases, with 11 bases between them. Germline values: CDR1 MDHEN, CDR2 SYDVKM. The CDR3, as DNA: TGTGCCAGCAGTTTGAGAGCTAGCGATGGCTACACCTTC. Translating it yields CASSLRASDGYTF.

The rearrangement joins TRBV24-1 to TRBJ1-4, with a tentative D call TRBD1 (6 bases). The CDR3 runs to 15 residues. Looked up from germline, CDR1 is KGHDR and CDR2 is SFDVKD. V was trimmed by 1 base and J by 8 bases, leaving 13 bases between them. For the CDR3, the DNA is TGTGCCACCAGTGATTTTAGGGGGAAGGAGGAAAAACTGTTTTTT. Its translation: CATSDFRGKEEKLFF.